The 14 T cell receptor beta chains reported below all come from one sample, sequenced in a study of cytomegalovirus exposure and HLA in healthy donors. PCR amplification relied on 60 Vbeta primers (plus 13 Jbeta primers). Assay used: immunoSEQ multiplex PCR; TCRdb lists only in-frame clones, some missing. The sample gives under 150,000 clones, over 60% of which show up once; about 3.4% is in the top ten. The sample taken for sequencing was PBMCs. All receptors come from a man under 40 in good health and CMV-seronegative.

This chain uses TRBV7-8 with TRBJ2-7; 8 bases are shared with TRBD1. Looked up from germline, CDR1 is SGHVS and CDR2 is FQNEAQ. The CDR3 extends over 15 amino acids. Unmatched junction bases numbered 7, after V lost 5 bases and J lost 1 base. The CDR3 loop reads CASSGTGTLSYEQYF. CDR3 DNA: TGTGCCAGCAGCGGGACAGGAACCTTATCCTACGAGCAGTACTTC.

The CDR3 loop reads CASSLAGLGAYEQYF. CDR3 DNA sequence: TGTGCCAGCAGCTTGGCCGGGCTAGGGGCCTACGAGCAGTACTTC. The V call is TRBV5-5, the J call TRBJ2-7; a weak D match, TRBD1 (5 bases). The V gene's germline CDR1 is SGHKS and CDR2 YYEKEE (reference sequence). V lost 0 bases and J lost 2, with 12 bases in between. The CDR3 loop spans 15 amino acids.

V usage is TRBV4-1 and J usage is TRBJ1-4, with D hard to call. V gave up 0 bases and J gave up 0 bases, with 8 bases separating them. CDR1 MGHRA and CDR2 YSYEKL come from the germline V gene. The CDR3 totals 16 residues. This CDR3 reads CASSQDEGATNEKLFF. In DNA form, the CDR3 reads TGCGCCAGCAGCCAAGATGAGGGTGCAACTAATGAAAAACTGTTTTTT.

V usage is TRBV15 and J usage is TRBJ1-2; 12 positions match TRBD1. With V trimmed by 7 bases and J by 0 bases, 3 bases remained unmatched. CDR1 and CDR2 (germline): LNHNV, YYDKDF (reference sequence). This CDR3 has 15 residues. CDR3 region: CATKGQGATNYGYTF. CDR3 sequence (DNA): TGTGCCACCAAGGGACAGGGGGCTACTAACTATGGCTACACCTTC.

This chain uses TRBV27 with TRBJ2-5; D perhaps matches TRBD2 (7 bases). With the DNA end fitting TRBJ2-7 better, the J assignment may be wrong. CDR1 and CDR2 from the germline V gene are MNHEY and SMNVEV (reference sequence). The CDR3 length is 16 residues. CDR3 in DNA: TGTGCCAGCAGTTTCGGACAAGGGGGGAGGGATTACGAGCAGTACTTC. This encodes CASSFGQGGRDYEQYF.

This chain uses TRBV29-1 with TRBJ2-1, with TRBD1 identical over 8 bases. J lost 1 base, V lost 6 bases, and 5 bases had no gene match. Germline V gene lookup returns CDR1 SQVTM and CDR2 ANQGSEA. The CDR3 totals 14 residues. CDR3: CSVGQVLSYNEQFF. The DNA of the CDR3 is TGCAGCGTGGGACAGGTCTTATCCTACAATGAGCAGTTCTTC.

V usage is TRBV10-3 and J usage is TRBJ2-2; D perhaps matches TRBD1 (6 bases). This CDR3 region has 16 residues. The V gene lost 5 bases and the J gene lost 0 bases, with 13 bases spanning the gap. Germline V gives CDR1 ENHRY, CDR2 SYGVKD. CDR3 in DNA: TGTGCCATCAGTCCAACAGGGCCCGCGAACACCGGGGAGCTGTTTTTT. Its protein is CAISPTGPANTGELFF.

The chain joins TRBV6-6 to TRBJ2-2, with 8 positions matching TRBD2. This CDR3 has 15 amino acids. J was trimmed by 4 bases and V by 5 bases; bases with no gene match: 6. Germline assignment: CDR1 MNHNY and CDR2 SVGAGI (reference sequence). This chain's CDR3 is CASSRRGGTTGELFF. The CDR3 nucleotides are TGTGCCAGCAGTCGCCGGGGGGGGACCACCGGGGAGCTGTTTTTT.

The CDR3 coding sequence is TGTGCCAGCAGCCCAGGGACAGGTGGTCGTATTAGTACGCAGTATTTT. Its protein product is CASSPGTGGRISTQYF. The chain is built from TRBV5-6 and TRBJ2-3, with 8 bases aligning to TRBD1. Germline V gene sequence: CDR1 SGHDT, CDR2 YYEEEE. CDR3 length: 16 amino acids. J gave up 8 bases and V 4 bases, and 15 bases lay outside the gene matches.

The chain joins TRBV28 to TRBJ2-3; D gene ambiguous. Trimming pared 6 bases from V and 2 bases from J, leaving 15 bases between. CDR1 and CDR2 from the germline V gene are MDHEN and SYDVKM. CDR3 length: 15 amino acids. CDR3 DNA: TGTGCCAGCAGCCCCACTACCCCCGACACAGATACGCAGTATTTT. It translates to CASSPTTPDTDTQYF.

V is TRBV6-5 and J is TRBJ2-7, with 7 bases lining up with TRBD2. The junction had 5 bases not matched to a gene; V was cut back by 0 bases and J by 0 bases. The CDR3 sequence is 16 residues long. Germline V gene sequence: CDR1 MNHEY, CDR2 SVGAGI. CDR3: CASSYSSSGFSYEQYF. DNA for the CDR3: TGTGCCAGCAGTTACTCTTCTAGCGGATTCTCCTACGAGCAGTACTTC.

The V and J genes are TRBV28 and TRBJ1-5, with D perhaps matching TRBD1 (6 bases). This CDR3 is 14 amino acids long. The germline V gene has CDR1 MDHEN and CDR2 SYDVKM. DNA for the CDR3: TGTGCAGTTGCCGCGGGGGCAGGCTATCAGCCCCAGCATTTT. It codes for CAVAAGAGYQPQHF.

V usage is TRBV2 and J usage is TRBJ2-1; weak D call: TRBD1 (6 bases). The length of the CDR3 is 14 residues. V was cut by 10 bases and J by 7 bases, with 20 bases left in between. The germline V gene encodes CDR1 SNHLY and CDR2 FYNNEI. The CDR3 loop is CATLRGRGFNEQFF. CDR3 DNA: TGTGCCACTCTCAGGGGAAGGGGTTTTAATGAGCAGTTCTTC.

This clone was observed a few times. CDR3 nucleotide sequence: TGTGCCAGCAGCGGCAGGGTCGCAACTAATGAAAAACTGTTTTTT. Translated: CASSGRVATNEKLFF. The chain is built from TRBV7-2 and TRBJ1-4; a possible D gene is TRBD1 (5 bases). The V end was cut by 5 bases, the J end by 0 bases, with 10 bases between. The CDR3 length is 15 residues. Germline CDR1 and CDR2: SGHTA and FQGNSA. Supplemented by reference TRBV7-2 and TRBJ1-4, the full variable domain reads GAGVSQSPSNKVTEKGKDVELRCDPISGHTALYWYRQSLGQGLEFLIYFQGNSAPDKSGLPSDRFSAERTGGSVSTLTIQRTQQEDSAVYLCASSGRVATNEKLFFGSGTQLSVL.